These 3 T cell receptor beta chains originate from one sample sequenced in a study of blood T cell repertoires in COVID-19. Produced via immunoSEQ multiplex PCR; TCRdb's table is partial and in-frame only. This table holds roughly 70,000 clones, about 86% found once. The source material was peripheral blood. The receptors shown here come from a man aged 65-85 years with active COVID-19.

The rearrangement links TRBV14 to TRBJ2-1; 10 positions agree with TRBD2. This CDR3 has 15 residues. Germline V CDR1 and CDR2: SGHDN, FVKESK. Trimming cost V 4 bases and J 3 bases; bases outside gene matches: 3. DNA for the CDR3: TGTGCCAGCAGCCCCTGGACTAGCGGCTACAATGAGCAGTTCTTC. Its translation is CASSPWTSGYNEQFF.

In this sample, this clone turned up a few times. J is TRBJ1-5 and V is TRBV6-6; maybe TRBD1 (5 bases). Germline-derived CDR1 and CDR2 are MNHNY and SVGAGI (reference sequence). V lost 6 bases to trimming and J lost 6 bases, with 12 bases between them. CDR3 length: 13 residues. The CDR3 coding sequence is TGTGCCAGCAGGCTACAGGAATCTCAGCCCCAGCATTTT. Translating gives CASRLQESQPQHF.

Written as DNA, the CDR3 is TGTGCCAGCAGCTTAGATCGGCTAGCGGGAGTAAGGGGGACCGGGGAGCTGTTTTTT. Translating it yields CASSLDRLAGVRGTGELFF. The V call is TRBV7-6, the J call TRBJ2-2, with TRBD2 matching over 10 bases. This CDR3 is built from 19 residues. In germline, CDR1 is SGHVS, CDR2 FNYEAQ. J gave up 5 bases and V 1 base, and 13 bases lay outside the gene matches. Drawing the rest from reference TRBV7-6 and TRBJ2-2, the complete variable domain is GAGVSQSPRYKVTKRGQDVALRCDPISGHVSLYWYRQALGQGPEFLTYFNYEAQQDKSGLPNDRFSAERPEGSISTLTIQRTEQRDSAMYRCASSLDRLAGVRGTGELFFGEGSRLTVL.